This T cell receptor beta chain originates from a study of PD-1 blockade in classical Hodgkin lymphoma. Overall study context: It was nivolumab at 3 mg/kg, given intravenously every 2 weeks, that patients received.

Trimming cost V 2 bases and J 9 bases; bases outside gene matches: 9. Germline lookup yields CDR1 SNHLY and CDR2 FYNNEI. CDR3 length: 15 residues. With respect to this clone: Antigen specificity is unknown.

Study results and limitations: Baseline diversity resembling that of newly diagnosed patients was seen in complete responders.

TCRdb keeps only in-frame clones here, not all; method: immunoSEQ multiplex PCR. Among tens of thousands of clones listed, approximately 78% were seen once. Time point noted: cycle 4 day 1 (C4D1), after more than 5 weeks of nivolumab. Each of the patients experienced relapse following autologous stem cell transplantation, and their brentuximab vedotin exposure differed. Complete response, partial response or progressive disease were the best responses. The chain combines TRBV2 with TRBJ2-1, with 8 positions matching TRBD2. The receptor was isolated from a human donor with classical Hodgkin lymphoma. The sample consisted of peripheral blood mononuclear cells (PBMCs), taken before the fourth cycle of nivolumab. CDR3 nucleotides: TGTGCCAGCAGTGAATACGGGGGGGCCGTCGGTGAGCAGTTCTTC. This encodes CASSEYGGAVGEQFF.